The 24 T cell receptor beta chains in this list originate from one sample, sequenced in a study of breast tumors, draining lymph nodes, adjacent tissues (dated by TCRdb to the mid-2010s). Receptor amplification or capture employed multiplex PCR. Sequencing was performed on an Illumina HiSeq 2000. TCRdb applied fastp at Q25 and MiXCR to the public reads, then kept only in-frame beta chains. Identical CDR3 proteins give one entry, which carries the most common genes and DNA. The sample includes about 31,000 distinct CDR3 sequences, with approximately 57% observed a single time. Of the sample, 15% to 20% is held by the ten largest clones. The sequenced sample consisted of breast tumor tissue. Receptors were obtained from a female donor with breast cancer. Some clones in this sample may be carry-over from other donors' samples.

This clonotype was seen many times. One junction end disagrees with the germline gene, perhaps due to a read error. The J gene is TRBJ2-5, the V gene TRBV9, with D possibly called TRBD1 or TRBD2 (7 bases each). CDR3 size: 14 residues. CDR1 is SGDLS and CDR2 is YYNGEE in the germline V gene. Written as DNA, the CDR3 is TGTGCCAGCAGCGTAGGCAGGGGGGGGGAGACCCAGTCCTTC. Its translation is CASSVGRGGETQSF. Full variable domain (rest looked up from reference TRBV9 and TRBJ2-5): DSGVTQTPKHLITATGQRVTLRCSPRSGDLSVYWYQQSLDQGLQFLIQYYNGEERAKGNILERFSAQQFPDLHSELNLSSLELGDSALYFCASSVGRGGETQSFGPGTRLLVL.

The chain joins TRBV11-2 to TRBJ2-1; no definite D call. The CDR3 has 16 residues. V was cut by 2 bases and J by 0 bases, with 11 bases left in between. Germline loops: CDR1 SGHAT, CDR2 FQNNGV. CDR3 in DNA: TGTGCCAGCAGCTTAATAATTGCGAGCTCCTACAATGAGCAGTTCTTC. Translation: CASSLIIASSYNEQFF.

The chain carries TRBV6-1 and TRBJ2-3; 8 nucleotides match TRBD2. The V gene's germline CDR1 is MNHNS and CDR2 SASEGT. The CDR3 consists of 15 residues. V was pared by 7 bases and J by 2 bases, with 8 bases of the junction left unmatched. CDR3 nucleotides: TGTGCCAGCAAACAAGCGGGAGTCATCACAGATACGCAGTATTTT. This codes for CASKQAGVITDTQYF.

The chain carries TRBV7-2 and TRBJ1-2, with D hard to call. CDR1 is SGHTA and CDR2 is FQGNSA in the germline V gene. V lost 5 bases, J lost 2 bases, and 18 bases lay in between. The CDR3 is 16 amino acids. The CDR3: CASSPYSPDPNYGYTF. For the CDR3, the DNA is TGTGCCAGCAGCCCTTACTCGCCCGATCCAAACTATGGCTACACCTTC.

The chain employs TRBV4-1 and TRBJ2-7; TRBD2 agrees at 8 bases. CDR3 length: 16 amino acids. J gave up 5 bases and V 0 bases, and 9 bases lay outside the gene matches. Germline V lookup: CDR1 MGHRA, CDR2 YSYEKL. The CDR3 region has the DNA TGCGCCAGCAGCCAAGATGCCCTCCGGACTAGCAACGAGCAGTACTTC. This sequence encodes CASSQDALRTSNEQYF.

At least ten counts were recorded for this clonotype. The chain employs TRBV27 and TRBJ1-2, with 7 bases fitting TRBD1. The trim removed 5 bases at V and 2 bases at J, leaving 8 bases unmatched. Germline lookup yields CDR1 MNHEY and CDR2 SMNVEV (reference sequence). The CDR3 runs to 15 residues. CDR3: CASSNRQGSNYGYTF. The CDR3 DNA reads as TGTGCCAGCAGTAATCGACAGGGCTCCAACTATGGCTACACCTTC.

Many counts were recorded for this clonotype. This could be a read error, since a much larger clone is one nucleotide away. V gene TRBV20-1 combines with J gene TRBJ2-5; 8 nucleotides align to TRBD1. Unmatched junction bases numbered 8, after V lost 1 base and J lost 4 bases. The CDR3 spans 15 residues. The germline gives CDR1 DFQATT, CDR2 SNEGSKA (reference sequence). CDR3 in amino acids: CSARAGRTGTETQYF. The CDR3 DNA reads as TGCAGTGCTAGAGCTGGCCGGACAGGGACAGAGACCCAGTACTTC.

This clonotype was detected many times. A much larger clone sits a single nucleotide away, making a read error possible. This chain connects TRBV5-8 to TRBJ2-3; the match to TRBD2 covers 8 bases. This CDR3 is 14 amino acids long. Germline-derived CDR1 and CDR2 are SGHTS and YDEGEE. J lost 8 bases, V lost 9 bases, and 14 bases had no gene match. CDR3 sequence (DNA): TGTGCCACCAGGGCTAGCGGGTCTCAGAGTACGCAGTATTTT. It specifies CATRASGSQSTQYF.

The chain joins TRBV12-3 or TRBV12-4 to TRBJ1-2, with D possibly TRBD1 on 6 matching bases. The V gene lost 5 bases and the J gene lost 4 bases, with 14 bases spanning the gap. There are 14 residues in the CDR3. CDR3 loop: CASSPYTGSYGYTF. The CDR3 nucleotides read TGTGCCAGCAGTCCGTATACAGGGTCCTATGGCTACACCTTC.

The chain couples TRBV24-1 to TRBJ2-1, with 12 bases matching TRBD2. The length of the CDR3 is 16 residues. Germline V gene sequence: CDR1 KGHDR, CDR2 SFDVKD. J lost 8 bases, V lost 4 bases, and 8 bases had no gene match. The chain's CDR3 is CATSDAGTSGFDEQFF. The CDR3 DNA reads as TGTGCCACCAGTGACGCCGGGACTAGCGGGTTCGATGAGCAGTTCTTC.

The V call is TRBV5-1, the J call TRBJ2-7; D is unclear. The CDR3 totals 14 residues. CDR1 is SGHRS and CDR2 is YFSETQ in the germline V gene. V lost 0 bases and J 4 bases, leaving 11 bases between the germline ends. The CDR3 spells CASSLGAPPYEQYV. CDR3 bases: TGCGCCAGCAGCTTGGGAGCCCCCCCATACGAGCAGTACGTC.

By sample share, this clonotype is medium-sized. CDR3 protein: CASSLRTATSGNTIYF. In DNA, the CDR3 is TGTGCCAGCAGCTTAAGGACGGCGACCTCTGGAAACACCATATATTTT. The chain combines TRBV7-2 with TRBJ1-3; no definite D call. The V gene's germline CDR1 is SGHTA and CDR2 FQGNSA. Trimming stripped 2 bases from V and 0 bases from J, with 11 bases between. There are 16 residues in the CDR3.

The chain is built from TRBV12-3 or TRBV12-4 and TRBJ2-3; no reliable D call. The CDR3 contains 12 residues. Trimming stripped 6 bases from V and 4 bases from J, with 8 bases between. The CDR3: CASSRQADTQYF. DNA for the CDR3: TGTGCCAGCAGCCGCCAGGCAGATACGCAGTATTTT.

The CDR3 sequence is CASSLDYNQPQYF. CDR3 DNA: TGTGCCAGCAGTCTGGACTATAATCAGCCCCAGTACTTC. The chain is built from TRBV6-1 and TRBJ2-5, with D possibly TRBD2 on 6 matching bases. In germline, CDR1 is MNHNS, CDR2 SASEGT. The CDR3 is 13 residues long. Between the trimmed V and J ends, which lost 5 bases and 9 bases, there was a span of 16 bases.

A few counts support this clonotype. V and J are TRBV2 and TRBJ1-3; no clear D. This CDR3 is 11 amino acids long. Germline lookup yields CDR1 SNHLY and CDR2 FYNNEI. V lost 6 bases, J lost 4 bases, and 4 bases lay in between. The CDR3 coding sequence is TGTGCCAGCAGATTAGGAAACACCATATATTTT. Amino acid sequence: CASRLGNTIYF.

The gene calls are TRBV15 and TRBJ1-3; a possible D gene is TRBD1 (5 bases). CDR3 length equals 14 residues. Germline CDR1 LNHNV, CDR2 YYDKDF (reference sequence). With 0 bases removed from V and 2 bases from J, the gap between germline ends came to 5 bases. The chain's CDR3 is CATSRDRAGNTIYF. The CDR3 region has the DNA TGTGCCACCAGCAGAGACAGGGCTGGAAACACCATATATTTT. The whole variable domain, remainder taken from reference TRBV15 and TRBJ1-3, is DAMVIQNPRYQVTQFGKPVTLSCSQTLNHNVMYWYQQKSSQAPKLLFHYYDKDFNNEADTPDNFQSRRPNTSFCFLDIRSPGLGDTAMYLCATSRDRAGNTIYFGEGSWLTVV.

The rearrangement joins TRBV20-1 to TRBJ1-6, with D perhaps matching TRBD1 (5 bases). The germline CDR1 and CDR2 sequences are DFQATT and SNEGSKA (reference sequence). The CDR3 has 14 amino acids. V was cut by 5 bases and J by 7 bases, with 15 bases left in between. CDR3: CSASAGGTNSPLHF. The CDR3 DNA is TGCAGTGCTTCAGCTGGGGGTACCAATTCACCCCTCCACTTT.

Only a few counts were recorded for this clonotype. The chain combines TRBV4-2 with TRBJ1-3; D is uncertain. The CDR3 sequence is 21 residues long. The ends were cut back, 0 bases at V and 0 bases at J, with 24 bases in the middle. Germline CDR1 LGHNA, CDR2 YNFKEQ. The CDR3 bases are TGTGCCAGCAGCCAAGAGGGAAACACAAAGGGTCGCCTTAGCTCTGGAAACACCATATATTTT. Amino acid sequence: CASSQEGNTKGRLSSGNTIYF.

J is TRBJ1-2 and V is TRBV12-3 or TRBV12-4; D is possibly TRBD1 (6 bases). The CDR3 is 13 residues long. V lost 10 bases, J lost 7 bases, and 19 bases lay in between. The CDR3 protein is CATRLEPGAGYTF. The CDR3 DNA sequence: TGTGCCACCCGGCTAGAACCAGGGGCTGGCTACACCTTC.

V is TRBV5-1 and J is TRBJ2-7, with 8 bases identical to TRBD2. The V gene end was trimmed by 4 bases and the J gene end by 3 bases; junction bases not matched to a gene: 6. There are 14 residues in the CDR3. CDR1 and CDR2 (germline): SGHRS, YFSETQ. This CDR3 reads CASSPTSDNYEQYF. In DNA form, the CDR3 reads TGCGCCAGCAGCCCGACTAGCGATAACTACGAGCAGTACTTC.

This rearrangement joins TRBV20-1 to TRBJ2-5; 11 bases fit TRBD1. Germline V CDR1 and CDR2: DFQATT, SNEGSKA (reference sequence). This CDR3 spans 13 amino acids. With 3 bases clipped from V and 4 bases from J, the junction kept 1 base outside the gene matches. CDR3 DNA sequence: TGCAGTGCTAGGGGACAGGGGGGAGAGACCCAGTACTTC. Translating it yields CSARGQGGETQYF.

The CDR3 region has the DNA TGTGCCAGTAGTATACCCGGCTCTGGAAACACCATATATTTT. It specifies CASSIPGSGNTIYF. This rearrangement joins TRBV19 to TRBJ1-3; D gene unclear. This CDR3 is 14 amino acids long. V lost 2 bases, J lost 0 bases, and 5 bases lay in between. CDR1 LNHDA and CDR2 SQIVND come from the germline V gene (reference sequence).

This clonotype was counted many times. The J gene is TRBJ2-2, the V gene TRBV18; 7 bases align to TRBD1. The CDR3 consists of 20 residues. V gave up 5 bases and J gave up 0 bases; unmatched junction bases: 18. The germline V gene has CDR1 KGHSH and CDR2 LQKENI. CDR3 residues: CASSATGPLSQFANTGELFF. The CDR3 DNA follows: TGTGCCAGCTCAGCGACAGGGCCCCTCTCTCAGTTCGCGAACACCGGGGAGCTGTTTTTT.

The V and J genes are TRBV6-1 and TRBJ1-6; 8 nucleotides align to TRBD1. V was clipped by 9 bases and J by 6 bases; unmatched bases: 13. From germline, CDR1 is MNHNS and CDR2 SASEGT. This CDR3 region has 16 residues. The chain's CDR3 is CARSPPGQEINSPLHF. Written as DNA, the CDR3 is TGTGCCAGAAGTCCTCCGGGACAGGAGATTAATTCACCCCTCCACTTT.